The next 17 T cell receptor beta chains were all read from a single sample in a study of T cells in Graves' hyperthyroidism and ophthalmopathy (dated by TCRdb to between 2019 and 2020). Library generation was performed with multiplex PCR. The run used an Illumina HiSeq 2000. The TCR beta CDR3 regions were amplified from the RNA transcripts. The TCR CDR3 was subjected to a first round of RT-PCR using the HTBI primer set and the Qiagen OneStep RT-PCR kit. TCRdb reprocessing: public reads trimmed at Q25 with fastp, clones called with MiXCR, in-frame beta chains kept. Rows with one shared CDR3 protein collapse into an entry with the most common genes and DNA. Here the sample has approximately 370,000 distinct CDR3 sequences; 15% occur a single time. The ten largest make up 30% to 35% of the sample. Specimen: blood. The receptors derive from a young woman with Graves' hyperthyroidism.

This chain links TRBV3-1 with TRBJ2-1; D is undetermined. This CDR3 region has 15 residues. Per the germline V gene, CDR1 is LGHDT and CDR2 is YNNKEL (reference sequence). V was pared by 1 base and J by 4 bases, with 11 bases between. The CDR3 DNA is TGTGCCAGCAGCCAAGCAATCCTAGAGTACAATGAGCAGTTCTTC. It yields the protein CASSQAILEYNEQFF.

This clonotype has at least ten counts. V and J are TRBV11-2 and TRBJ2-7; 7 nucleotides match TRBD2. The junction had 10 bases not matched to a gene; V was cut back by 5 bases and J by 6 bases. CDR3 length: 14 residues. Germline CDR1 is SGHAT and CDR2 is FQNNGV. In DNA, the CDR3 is TGTGCCAGCAGCGACCGGACTAGAACTTCCGAGCAGTACTTC. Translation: CASSDRTRTSEQYF.

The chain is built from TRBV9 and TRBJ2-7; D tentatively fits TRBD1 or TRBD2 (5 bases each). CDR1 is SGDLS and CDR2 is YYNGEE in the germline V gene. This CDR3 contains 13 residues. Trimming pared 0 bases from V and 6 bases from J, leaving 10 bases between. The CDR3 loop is CASSVAPGLEQYF. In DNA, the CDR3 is TGTGCCAGCAGCGTAGCACCGGGGCTCGAGCAGTACTTC.

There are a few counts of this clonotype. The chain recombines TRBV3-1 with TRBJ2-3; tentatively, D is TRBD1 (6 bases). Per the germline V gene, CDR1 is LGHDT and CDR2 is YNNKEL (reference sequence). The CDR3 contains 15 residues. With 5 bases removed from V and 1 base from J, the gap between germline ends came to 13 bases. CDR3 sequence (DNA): TGTGCCAGCAGCGATAGGGGGTTTGGCACAGATACGCAGTATTTT. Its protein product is CASSDRGFGTDTQYF.

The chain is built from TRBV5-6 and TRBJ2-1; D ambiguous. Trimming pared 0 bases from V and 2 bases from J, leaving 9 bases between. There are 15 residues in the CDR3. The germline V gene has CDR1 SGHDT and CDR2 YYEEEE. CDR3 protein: CASSLGLSTYNEQFF. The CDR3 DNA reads TGTGCCAGCAGCTTGGGACTCTCTACCTACAATGAGCAGTTCTTC.

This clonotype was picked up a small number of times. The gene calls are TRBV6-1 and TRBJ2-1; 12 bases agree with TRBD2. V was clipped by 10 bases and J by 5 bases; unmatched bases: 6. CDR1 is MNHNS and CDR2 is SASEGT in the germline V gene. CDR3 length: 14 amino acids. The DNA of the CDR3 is TGTGCCATCTTGACTAGCGGGAGTAACAATGAGCAGTTCTTC. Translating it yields CAILTSGSNNEQFF.

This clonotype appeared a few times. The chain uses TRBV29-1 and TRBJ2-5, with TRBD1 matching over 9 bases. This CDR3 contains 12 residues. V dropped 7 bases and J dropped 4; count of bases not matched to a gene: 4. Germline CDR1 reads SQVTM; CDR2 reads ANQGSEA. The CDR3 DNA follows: TGCAGCGCAACAGGGGGCGCAGAGACCCAGTACTTC. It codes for CSATGGAETQYF.

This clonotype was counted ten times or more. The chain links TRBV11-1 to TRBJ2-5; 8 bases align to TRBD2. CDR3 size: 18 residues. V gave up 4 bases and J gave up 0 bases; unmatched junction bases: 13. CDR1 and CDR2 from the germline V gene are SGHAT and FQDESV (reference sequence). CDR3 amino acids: CASSSLFRLAPYQETQYF. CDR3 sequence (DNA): TGTGCCAGCAGCTCCCTGTTTCGACTAGCGCCGTACCAAGAGACCCAGTACTTC.

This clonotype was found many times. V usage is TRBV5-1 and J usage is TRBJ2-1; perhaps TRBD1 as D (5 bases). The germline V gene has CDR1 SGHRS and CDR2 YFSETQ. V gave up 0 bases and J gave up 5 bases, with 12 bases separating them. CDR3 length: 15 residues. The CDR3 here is CASSLAAGWDNEQFF. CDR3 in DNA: TGCGCCAGCAGCTTGGCGGCAGGGTGGGACAATGAGCAGTTCTTC. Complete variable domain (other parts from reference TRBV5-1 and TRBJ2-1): KAGVTQTPRYLIKTRGQQVTLSCSPISGHRSVSWYQQTPGQGLQFLFEYFSETQRNKGNFPGRFSGRQFSNSRSEMNVSTLELGDSALYLCASSLAAGWDNEQFFGPGTRLTVL.

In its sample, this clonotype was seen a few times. The CDR3 loop reads CATSDSAGNNEQFF. CDR3 nucleotide sequence: TGTGCCACCAGTGATTCCGCCGGGAACAATGAGCAGTTCTTC. The chain uses TRBV24-1 and TRBJ2-1, with D perhaps matching TRBD2 (5 bases). The germline gives CDR1 KGHDR, CDR2 SFDVKD. This CDR3 has 14 amino acids. The V end was cut by 2 bases, the J end by 5 bases, with 9 bases between.

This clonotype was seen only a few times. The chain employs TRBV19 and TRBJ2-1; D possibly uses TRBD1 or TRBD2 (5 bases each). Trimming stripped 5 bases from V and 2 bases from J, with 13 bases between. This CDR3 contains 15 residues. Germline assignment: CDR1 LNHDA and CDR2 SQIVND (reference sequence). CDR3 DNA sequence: TGTGCCAGTAGTCCGCCGGGACGGCCCTACAATGAGCAGTTCTTC. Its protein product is CASSPPGRPYNEQFF.

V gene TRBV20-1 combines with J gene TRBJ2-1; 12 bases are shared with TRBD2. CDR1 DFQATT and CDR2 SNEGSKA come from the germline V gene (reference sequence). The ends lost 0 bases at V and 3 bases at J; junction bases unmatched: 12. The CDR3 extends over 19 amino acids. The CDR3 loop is CSARDSRPSGRGNYNEQFF. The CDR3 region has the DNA TGCAGTGCTAGAGATTCGAGACCTAGCGGGAGGGGAAACTACAATGAGCAGTTCTTC.

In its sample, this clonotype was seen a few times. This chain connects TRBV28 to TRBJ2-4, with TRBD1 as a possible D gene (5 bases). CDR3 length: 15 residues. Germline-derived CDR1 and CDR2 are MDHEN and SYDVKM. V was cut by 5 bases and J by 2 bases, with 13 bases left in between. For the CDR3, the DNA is TGTGCCAGCAGTGCAGCAGGGCCTACCAAAAACATTCAGTACTTC. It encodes CASSAAGPTKNIQYF. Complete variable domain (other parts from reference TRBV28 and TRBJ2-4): DVKVTQSSRYLVKRTGEKVFLECVQDMDHENMFWYRQDPGLGLRLIYFSYDVKMKEKGDIPEGYSVSREKKERFSLILESASTNQTSMYLCASSAAGPTKNIQYFGAGTRLSVL.

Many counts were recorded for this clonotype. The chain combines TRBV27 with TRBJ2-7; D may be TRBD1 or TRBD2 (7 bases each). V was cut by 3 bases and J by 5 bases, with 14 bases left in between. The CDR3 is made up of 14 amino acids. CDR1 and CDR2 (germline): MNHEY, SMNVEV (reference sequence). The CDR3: CASSLGGGVNEQYF. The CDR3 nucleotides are TGTGCCAGCAGTTTGGGAGGGGGCGTCAACGAGCAGTACTTC.

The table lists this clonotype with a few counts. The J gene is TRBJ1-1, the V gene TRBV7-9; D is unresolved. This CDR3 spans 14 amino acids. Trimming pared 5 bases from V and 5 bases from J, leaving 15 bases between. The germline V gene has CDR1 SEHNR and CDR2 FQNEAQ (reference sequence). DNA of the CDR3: TGTGCCAGCAGCCTACCTAGGGTAGGTACTGAAGCTTTCTTT. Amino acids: CASSLPRVGTEAFF.

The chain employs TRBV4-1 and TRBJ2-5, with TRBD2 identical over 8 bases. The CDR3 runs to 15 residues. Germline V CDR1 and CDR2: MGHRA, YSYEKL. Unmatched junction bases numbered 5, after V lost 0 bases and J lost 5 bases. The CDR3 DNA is TGCGCCAGCAGCCAAGATGTAGGCGGGGGGGAGACCCAGTACTTC. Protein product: CASSQDVGGGETQYF.

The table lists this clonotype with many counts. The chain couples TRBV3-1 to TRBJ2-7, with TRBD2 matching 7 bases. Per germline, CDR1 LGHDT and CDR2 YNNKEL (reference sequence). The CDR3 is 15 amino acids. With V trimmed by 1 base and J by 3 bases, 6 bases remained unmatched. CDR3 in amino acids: CASSQVPSGYYEQYF. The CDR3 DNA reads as TGTGCCAGCAGCCAAGTCCCTAGCGGATACTACGAGCAGTACTTC.